The rows below give T cell receptor beta chains drawn from one sample of a study of blood T cells in healthy people across ages. One entry per CDR3 protein, called by TCRdb with MiXCR from the 5' RACE reads. This sample yields about 1.8 million distinct CDR3 sequences, of which about 50% are seen a single time; 2% to 2.5% belongs to the top ten. Sequenced: blood. The receptors come from a woman between 40 and 55 years old in good health. Both conserved end residues are part of each CDR3.

V,J,CDR3
TRBV28,TRBJ1-6,CASSSVRDVNLSPLHF
TRBV27,TRBJ2-3,CASSLDTLTDTQYF
TRBV3-1,TRBJ2-1,CAGSQGGPGEQFF
TRBV6-2/TRBV6-3,TRBJ2-7,CASSYSREGNYEQYF
TRBV7-8,TRBJ2-6,CASSHGQGLSGANVLTF
TRBV28,TRBJ2-5,CASIKGRAGNQETQYF
TRBV20-1,TRBJ1-6,CSARAGQSSSNSPLHF
TRBV7-2,TRBJ1-1,CASSFRVETEAFF
TRBV6-5,TRBJ1-2,CASSPLGDANYGYTF
TRBV28,TRBJ2-7,CASTARDKPYEQYF
TRBV7-7,TRBJ2-5,CVSSGGLGQETQYF